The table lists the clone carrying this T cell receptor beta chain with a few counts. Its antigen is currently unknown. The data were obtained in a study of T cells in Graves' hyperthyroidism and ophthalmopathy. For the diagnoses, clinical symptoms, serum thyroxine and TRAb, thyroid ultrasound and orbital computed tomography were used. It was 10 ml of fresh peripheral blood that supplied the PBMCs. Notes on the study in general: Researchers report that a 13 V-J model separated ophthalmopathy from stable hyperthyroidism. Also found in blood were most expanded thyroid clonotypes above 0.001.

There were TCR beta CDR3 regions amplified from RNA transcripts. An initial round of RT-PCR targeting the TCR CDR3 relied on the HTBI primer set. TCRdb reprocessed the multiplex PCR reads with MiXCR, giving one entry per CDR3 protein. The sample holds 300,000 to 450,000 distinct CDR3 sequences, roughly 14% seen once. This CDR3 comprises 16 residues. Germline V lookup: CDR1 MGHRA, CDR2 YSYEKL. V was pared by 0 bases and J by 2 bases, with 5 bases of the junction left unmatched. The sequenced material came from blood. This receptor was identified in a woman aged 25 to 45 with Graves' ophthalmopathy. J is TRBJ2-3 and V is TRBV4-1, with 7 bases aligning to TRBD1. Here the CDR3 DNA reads TGCGCCAGCAGCCAAGACGGGACAGCCTTCACAGATACGCAGTATTTT. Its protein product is CASSQDGTAFTDTQYF.